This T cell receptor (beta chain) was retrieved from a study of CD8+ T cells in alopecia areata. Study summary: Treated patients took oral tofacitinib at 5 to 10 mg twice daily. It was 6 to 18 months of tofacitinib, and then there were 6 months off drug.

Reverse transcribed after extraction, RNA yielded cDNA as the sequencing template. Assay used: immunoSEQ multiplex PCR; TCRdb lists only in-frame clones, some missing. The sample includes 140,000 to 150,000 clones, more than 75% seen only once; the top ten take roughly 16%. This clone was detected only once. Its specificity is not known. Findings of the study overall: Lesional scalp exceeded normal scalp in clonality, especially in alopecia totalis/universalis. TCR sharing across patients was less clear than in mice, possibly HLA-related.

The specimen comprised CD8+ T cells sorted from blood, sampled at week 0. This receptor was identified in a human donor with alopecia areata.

CDR3 in amino acids: CAISPPGRDNYGYTF. In DNA form, the CDR3 reads TGTGCCATCAGTCCACCGGGCCGGGATAACTATGGCTACACCTTC. The chain joins TRBV10-3 to TRBJ1-2; D call uncertain. The germline V gene has CDR1 ENHRY and CDR2 SYGVKD. The CDR3 runs to 15 residues. The ends were cut back, 5 bases at V and 1 base at J, with 14 bases in the middle.